Included here is one T cell receptor beta chain sequence, with context. Germline V gene lookup returns CDR1 ENHRY and CDR2 SYGVKD. CDR3 length equals 14 residues. Trimming pared 2 bases from V and 6 bases from J, leaving 13 bases between. The entry originates in a study of technical replicates of blood from a few donors. Some clones are missing from TCRdb's copy, which holds only in-frame ones; the method was immunoSEQ multiplex PCR. Of more than 65,000 clones in the sample, roughly 89% were seen once. The sequencing sample was made of T cells isolated from PBMCs. This sequence originates from a human donor in good health. This chain links TRBV10-3 with TRBJ1-1; possible D gene TRBD1, 5 bases. The CDR3 nucleotides are TGTGCCATCAGTGAGCCTGGGTCGGGGGCTGAAGCTTTCTTT. Its translation is CAISEPGSGAEAFF.